This is a list of T cell receptor beta chains from one sample in a study of identical twins. MiXCR, run by TCRdb on the 5' RACE reads, gives a single entry per CDR3 protein. This table has about 530,000 distinct CDR3 sequences, approximately 16% appearing once. These data were also filed under a second study, of yellow fever vaccine responses in identical twins.

Sequencing was performed on CD4+ T cells sorted from blood. These receptors were obtained from a woman younger than 35 in good health. CDR3s include the opening cysteine and the closing phenylalanine or tryptophan. D genes are given only for firm matches. The size of a clone is reported for some rows only, either as once, few or many, or as a class for expanded clones.

D: .
length: 15
J: TRBJ1-2
size: .
V: TRBV15
CDR3: CATSRDLGLGDGYTF
DNA: TGTGCCACCAGCAGAGATCTAGGGTTAGGAGATGGCTACACCTTC

D: .
length: 15
J: TRBJ1-6
size: once
V: TRBV27
CDR3: CASSLSSRGLSPLHF
DNA: TGTGCCAGCAGTTTATCTTCCAGGGGATTATCACCCCTCCACTTT

D: .
length: 11
J: TRBJ1-5
size: .
V: TRBV6-1
CDR3: CASRTNQPQHF
DNA: TGTGCCAGCAGGACCAATCAGCCCCAGCATTTT

D: TRBD1
length: 10
J: TRBJ2-5
size: few
V: TRBV6-1
CDR3: CASSGGTQYF
DNA: TGTGCCAGCTCAGGGGGTACCCAGTACTTC

D: TRBD2
length: 16
J: TRBJ2-2
size: few
V: TRBV12-3/TRBV12-4
CDR3: CASSIGLDGNTGELFF
DNA: TGTGCCAGCAGTATCGGACTAGATGGGAACACCGGGGAGCTGTTTTTT

D: TRBD1
length: 16
J: TRBJ1-5
size: many
V: TRBV6-1
CDR3: CASRRAGTENNQPQHF
DNA: TGTGCCAGCAGACGTGCCGGGACAGAAAACAATCAGCCCCAGCATTTT

D: .
length: 15
J: TRBJ1-2
size: .
V: TRBV12-3/TRBV12-4
CDR3: CASSYGEHLGYGYTF
DNA: TGTGCCAGCTCCTACGGGGAACATCTTGGCTATGGCTACACCTTC

D: .
length: 14
J: TRBJ2-3
size: .
V: TRBV12-3/TRBV12-4
CDR3: CASRLGTSTDTQYF
DNA: TGTGCCAGCAGACTGGGGACTAGCACAGATACGCAGTATTTT

D: TRBD2
length: 18
J: TRBJ2-1
size: few
V: TRBV4-2
CDR3: CASSQESTGLAEANEQFF
DNA: TGTGCCAGCAGCCAAGAATCAACCGGACTAGCGGAGGCCAATGAGCAGTTCTTC

D: TRBD1
length: 15
J: TRBJ1-1
size: few
V: TRBV20-1
CDR3: CSATIRQGLNTEAFF
DNA: TGCAGTGCTACCATTAGACAGGGTTTAAACACTGAAGCTTTCTTT

D: .
length: 11
J: TRBJ2-1
size: many
V: TRBV12-3/TRBV12-4
CDR3: CASSTHHEQFF
DNA: TGTGCCAGCAGTACCCATCATGAGCAGTTCTTC

D: TRBD1
length: 16
J: TRBJ1-3
size: .
V: TRBV5-5
CDR3: CASSLAGTGVGNTIYF
DNA: TGTGCCAGCAGCTTGGCCGGCACAGGGGTGGGAAACACCATATATTTT

D: TRBD2
length: 14
J: TRBJ2-7
size: .
V: TRBV12-3/TRBV12-4
CDR3: CASSQRGLAPRRYF
DNA: TGTGCCAGCAGCCAAAGGGGACTAGCCCCTCGTCGGTACTTC

D: .
length: 12
J: TRBJ2-3
size: .
V: TRBV19
CDR3: CASSIPQGTQYF
DNA: TGTGCCAGTAGTATACCACAGGGAACGCAGTATTTT

D: .
length: 16
J: TRBJ2-4
size: few
V: TRBV6-5
CDR3: CASSYSSDLAKNIQYF
DNA: TGTGCCAGCAGTTACTCCTCAGACTTAGCCAAAAACATTCAGTACTTC

D: TRBD1
length: 12
J: TRBJ1-5
size: .
V: TRBV19
CDR3: CATKEGAGPQHF
DNA: TGTGCCACAAAAGAGGGGGCAGGTCCCCAGCATTTT

D: .
length: 14
J: TRBJ2-7
size: .
V: TRBV12-3/TRBV12-4
CDR3: CASSLGDGSYEQYF
DNA: TGTGCCAGCAGCCTTGGCGACGGTTCCTACGAGCAGTACTTC

D: .
length: 13
J: TRBJ1-5
size: .
V: TRBV27
CDR3: CASRTRGNQPQHF
DNA: TGTGCCAGCAGGACCAGGGGCAATCAGCCCCAGCATTTT

D: TRBD2
length: 16
J: TRBJ2-1
size: few
V: TRBV28
CDR3: CASTGTSGRAVGEQFF
DNA: TGTGCCAGCACTGGGACTAGCGGGAGGGCGGTTGGTGAGCAGTTCTTC

D: TRBD1
length: 15
J: TRBJ2-1
size: few
V: TRBV6-2/TRBV6-3
CDR3: CASSSSGQGRNIQFF
DNA: TGTGCCAGCAGCTCATCGGGACAGGGAAGAAACATTCAGTTCTTC